This record concerns one T cell receptor beta chain sequence. Study processing details: Quantification of nucleated cells was approximated via reference gene primer amplification. TCRdb's copy holds only in-frame clones and misses some; the assay was immunoSEQ multiplex PCR. That table gives V, J and clone size, and the DNA gave D and trimming. The table shows approximately 200,000 clones, with around 82% occurring only once. The sample comes from a study of blood T cell repertoires in COVID-19. For the study at large: Some COVID-19 samples were acute and others convalescent; all came from the United States, Italy and Spain. From T cells, B-cell-depleted T cells, or PBMCs came the material, which was cDNA or gDNA.

Germline CDR1 LGHDT, CDR2 YNNKEL (reference sequence). Trimming cost V 3 bases and J 5 bases; bases outside gene matches: 9. The CDR3 covers 15 residues. The chain recombines TRBV3-1 (or the pseudogene TRBV3-2) with TRBJ2-5, with 7 bases identical to TRBD2. This receptor was taken from a woman between 55 and 75 years old with acute or convalescent COVID-19. Sample: peripheral blood. The CDR3 protein is CASSHISAGKETQYF. The DNA of the CDR3 is TGTGCCAGCAGCCATATATCAGCGGGGAAGGAGACCCAGTACTTC.